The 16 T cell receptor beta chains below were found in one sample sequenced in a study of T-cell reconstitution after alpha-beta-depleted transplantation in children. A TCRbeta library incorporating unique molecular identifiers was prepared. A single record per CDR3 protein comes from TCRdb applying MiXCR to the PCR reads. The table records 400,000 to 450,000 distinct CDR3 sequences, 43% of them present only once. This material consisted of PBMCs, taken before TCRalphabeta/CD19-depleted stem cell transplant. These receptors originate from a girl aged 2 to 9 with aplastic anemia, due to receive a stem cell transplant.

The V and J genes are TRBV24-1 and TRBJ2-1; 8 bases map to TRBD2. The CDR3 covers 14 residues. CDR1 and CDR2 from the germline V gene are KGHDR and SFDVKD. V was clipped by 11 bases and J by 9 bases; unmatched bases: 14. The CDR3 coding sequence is TGTGCCATCGGGACATCCATAGCGGGAAGTGAGCAGTTCTTC. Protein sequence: CAIGTSIAGSEQFF.

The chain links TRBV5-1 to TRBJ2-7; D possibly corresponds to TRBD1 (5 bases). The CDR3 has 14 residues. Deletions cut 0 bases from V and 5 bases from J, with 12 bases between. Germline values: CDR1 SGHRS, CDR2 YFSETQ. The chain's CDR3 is CASSLAHQGDEQYF. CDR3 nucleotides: TGCGCCAGCAGCTTGGCCCACCAGGGTGACGAGCAGTACTTC.

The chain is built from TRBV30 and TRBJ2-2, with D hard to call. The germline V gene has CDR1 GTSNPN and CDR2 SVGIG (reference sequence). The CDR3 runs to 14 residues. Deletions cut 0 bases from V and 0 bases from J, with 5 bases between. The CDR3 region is CAWSVGTNTGELFF. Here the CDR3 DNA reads TGTGCCTGGAGTGTGGGGACGAACACCGGGGAGCTGTTTTTT.

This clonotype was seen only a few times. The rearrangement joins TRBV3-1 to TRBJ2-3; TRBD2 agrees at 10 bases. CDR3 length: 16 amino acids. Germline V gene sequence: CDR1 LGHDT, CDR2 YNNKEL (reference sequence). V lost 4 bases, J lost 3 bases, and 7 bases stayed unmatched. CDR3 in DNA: TGTGCCAGCAGCCTGGCTAGCGGGAGATATACAGATACGCAGTATTTT. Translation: CASSLASGRYTDTQYF.

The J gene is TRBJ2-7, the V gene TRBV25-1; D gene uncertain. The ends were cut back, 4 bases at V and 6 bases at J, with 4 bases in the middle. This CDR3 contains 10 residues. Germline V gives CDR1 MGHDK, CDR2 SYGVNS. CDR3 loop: CASSAPEQYF. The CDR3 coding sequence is TGTGCCAGCAGTGCACCCGAGCAGTACTTC.

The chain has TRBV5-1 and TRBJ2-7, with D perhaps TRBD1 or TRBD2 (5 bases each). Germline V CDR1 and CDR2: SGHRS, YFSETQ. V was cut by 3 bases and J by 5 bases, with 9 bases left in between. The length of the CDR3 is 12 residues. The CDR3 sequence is CASSSGTDEQYF. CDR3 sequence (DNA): TGCGCCAGCAGCTCAGGGACCGACGAGCAGTACTTC.

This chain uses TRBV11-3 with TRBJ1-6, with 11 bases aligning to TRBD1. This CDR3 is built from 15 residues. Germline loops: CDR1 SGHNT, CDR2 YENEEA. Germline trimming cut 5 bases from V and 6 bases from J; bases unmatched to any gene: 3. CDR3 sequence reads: CASSSGTGGNSPLHF. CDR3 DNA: TGTGCCAGCAGCAGCGGGACAGGGGGTAATTCACCCCTCCACTTT.

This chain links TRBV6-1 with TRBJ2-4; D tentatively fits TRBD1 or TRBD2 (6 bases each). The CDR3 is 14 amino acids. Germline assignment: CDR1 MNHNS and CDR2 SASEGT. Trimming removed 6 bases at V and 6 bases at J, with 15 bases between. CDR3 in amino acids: CASSQGTGGNIQYF. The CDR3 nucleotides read TGTGCCAGCAGCCAGGGGACTGGAGGAAACATTCAGTACTTC.

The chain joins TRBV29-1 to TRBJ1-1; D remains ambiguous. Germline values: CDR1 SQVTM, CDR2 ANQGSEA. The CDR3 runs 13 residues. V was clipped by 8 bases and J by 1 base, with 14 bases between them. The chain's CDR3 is CSSSPGSNTEAFF. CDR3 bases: TGCAGCTCGTCTCCGGGGTCGAACACTGAAGCTTTCTTT.

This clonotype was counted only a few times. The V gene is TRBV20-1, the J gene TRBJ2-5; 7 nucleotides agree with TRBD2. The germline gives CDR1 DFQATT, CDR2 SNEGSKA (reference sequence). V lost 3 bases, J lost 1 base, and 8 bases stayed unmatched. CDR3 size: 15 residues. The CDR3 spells CSASFAGVFQETQYF. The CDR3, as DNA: TGCAGTGCTAGTTTCGCGGGGGTTTTCCAAGAGACCCAGTACTTC.

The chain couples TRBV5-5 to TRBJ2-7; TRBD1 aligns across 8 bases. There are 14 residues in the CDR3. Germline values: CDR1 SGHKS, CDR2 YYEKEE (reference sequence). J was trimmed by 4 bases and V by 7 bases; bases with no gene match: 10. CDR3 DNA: TGTGCCAGCCTAATCGCCAGGGGGCCTTACGAGCAGTACTTC. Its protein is CASLIARGPYEQYF.

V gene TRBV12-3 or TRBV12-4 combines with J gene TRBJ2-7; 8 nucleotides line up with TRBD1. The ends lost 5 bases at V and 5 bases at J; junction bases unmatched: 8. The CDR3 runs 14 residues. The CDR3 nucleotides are TGTGCCAGCAGTGCCGGACAGGGTTATGACGAGCAGTACTTC. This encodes CASSAGQGYDEQYF.

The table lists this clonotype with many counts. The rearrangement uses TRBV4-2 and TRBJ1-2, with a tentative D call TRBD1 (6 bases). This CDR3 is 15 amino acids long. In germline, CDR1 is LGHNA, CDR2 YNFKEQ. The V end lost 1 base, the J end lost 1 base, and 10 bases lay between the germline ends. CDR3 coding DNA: TGTGCCAGCAGCCAAGGACCAGGGGATAACTATGGCTACACCTTC. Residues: CASSQGPGDNYGYTF.

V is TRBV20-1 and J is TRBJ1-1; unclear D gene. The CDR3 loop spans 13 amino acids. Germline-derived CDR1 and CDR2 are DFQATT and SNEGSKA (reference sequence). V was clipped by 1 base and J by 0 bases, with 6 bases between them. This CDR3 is CSARVRLNTEAFF. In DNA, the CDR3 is TGCAGTGCTAGAGTGAGGCTGAACACTGAAGCTTTCTTT.

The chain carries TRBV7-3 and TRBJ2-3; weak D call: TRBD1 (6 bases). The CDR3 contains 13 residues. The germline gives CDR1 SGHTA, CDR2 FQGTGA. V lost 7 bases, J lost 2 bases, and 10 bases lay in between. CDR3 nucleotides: TGTGCCAGCACAGGGGTTCCCACAGATACGCAGTATTTT. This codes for CASTGVPTDTQYF.

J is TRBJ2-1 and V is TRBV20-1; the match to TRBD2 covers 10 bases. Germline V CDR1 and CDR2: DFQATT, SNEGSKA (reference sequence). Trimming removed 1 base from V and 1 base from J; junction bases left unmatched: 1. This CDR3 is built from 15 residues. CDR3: CSARGAGGSYNEQFF. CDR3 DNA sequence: TGCAGTGCTAGAGGAGCGGGAGGGTCCTACAATGAGCAGTTCTTC.